Listed below are T cell receptor beta chains from one sample, sequenced in a study of CD8 T cells in Susac syndrome. MiXCR, applied by TCRdb to the immunoSEQ multiplex PCR reads, yields one record per CDR3 protein. The sample lists about 290,000 distinct CDR3 sequences; 70% to 90% were seen once. Material: CD8+ T cells from PBMCs. Receptors were obtained from a human donor with multiple sclerosis. Both conserved end residues are part of each CDR3. The order of the fields is J gene, V gene, CDR3 protein.

j_call: TRBJ2-6; v_call: TRBV4-3; cdr3_aa: CASSQDGNSGANVLTF
j_call: TRBJ2-1; v_call: TRBV6-2/TRBV6-3; cdr3_aa: CASSSAEGYNEQFF
j_call: TRBJ2-6; v_call: TRBV9; cdr3_aa: CASSRLTGAGANVLTF
j_call: TRBJ1-2; v_call: TRBV20-1; cdr3_aa: CSARGAATSYGYTF
j_call: TRBJ1-5; v_call: TRBV30; cdr3_aa: CAWSVAGAGGNQPQHF
j_call: TRBJ2-1; v_call: TRBV12-3/TRBV12-4; cdr3_aa: CASSDLLISYNEQFF
j_call: TRBJ2-2; v_call: TRBV6-6; cdr3_aa: CASTPETGVTGELFF
j_call: TRBJ2-4; v_call: TRBV18; cdr3_aa: CASSPGQPGDIQYF
j_call: TRBJ1-3; v_call: TRBV6-1; cdr3_aa: CASQAGNTIYF
j_call: TRBJ2-1; v_call: TRBV14; cdr3_aa: CASSQMGPNEQFF
j_call: TRBJ2-2; v_call: TRBV7-9; cdr3_aa: CASSPTGANTGELFF
j_call: TRBJ2-6; v_call: TRBV28; cdr3_aa: CASRGGGASSGANVLTF
j_call: TRBJ2-5; v_call: TRBV21-1; cdr3_aa: CASSASQIPDRVEETQYF
j_call: TRBJ2-2; v_call: TRBV25-1; cdr3_aa: CASSWWTGELFF
j_call: TRBJ2-7; v_call: TRBV10-3; cdr3_aa: CAITRTGFNEQYF
j_call: TRBJ2-7; v_call: TRBV20-1; cdr3_aa: CSAREGNRDSNEQYF
j_call: TRBJ1-2; v_call: TRBV11-2; cdr3_aa: CASSASQGAYGYTF
j_call: TRBJ2-7; v_call: TRBV20-1; cdr3_aa: CSARGTDYAYEQYF
j_call: TRBJ1-5; v_call: TRBV20-1; cdr3_aa: CSALPGQGLDQPQHF
j_call: TRBJ2-1; v_call: TRBV6-6; cdr3_aa: CASSSGTSDVAWQFF
j_call: TRBJ2-2; v_call: TRBV24-1; cdr3_aa: CATSGGAGELFF
j_call: TRBJ2-1; v_call: TRBV29-1; cdr3_aa: CSVPATGGGEQFF
j_call: TRBJ2-1; v_call: TRBV18; cdr3_aa: CASSPPVGDYNEQFF
j_call: TRBJ2-4; v_call: TRBV18; cdr3_aa: CASSPLDSLAKNIQYF
j_call: TRBJ1-1; v_call: TRBV20-1; cdr3_aa: CSARDPGMNTEAFF
j_call: TRBJ1-1; v_call: TRBV27; cdr3_aa: CASSLGQMNTEAFF
j_call: TRBJ1-1; v_call: TRBV7-9; cdr3_aa: CASSSGGINTEAFF
j_call: TRBJ2-7; v_call: TRBV27; cdr3_aa: CASSGAYEQYF
j_call: TRBJ2-3; v_call: TRBV5-6; cdr3_aa: CASLLAGVADTQYF
j_call: TRBJ2-1; v_call: TRBV25-1; cdr3_aa: CASSEWGGSTDNEQFF
j_call: TRBJ2-5; v_call: TRBV28; cdr3_aa: CATLGGLAQETQYF
j_call: TRBJ2-1; v_call: TRBV4-1; cdr3_aa: CASRGLDNEQFF
j_call: TRBJ2-3; v_call: TRBV7-2; cdr3_aa: CASSPLGGGSTDTQYF
j_call: TRBJ2-3; v_call: TRBV25-1; cdr3_aa: CASSESEITDTQYF
j_call: TRBJ2-1; v_call: TRBV6-5; cdr3_aa: CASSYSSLAGVNEQFF
j_call: TRBJ1-5; v_call: TRBV27; cdr3_aa: CASGDNQPQHF
j_call: TRBJ2-7; v_call: TRBV27; cdr3_aa: CASSFGQRYEQYF
j_call: TRBJ2-1; v_call: TRBV5-4; cdr3_aa: CASSVSGGRNEQFF
j_call: TRBJ1-5; v_call: TRBV2; cdr3_aa: CASSGGYSNQPQHF
j_call: TRBJ1-1; v_call: TRBV7-2; cdr3_aa: CASSLGTPWTFF
j_call: TRBJ2-1; v_call: TRBV30; cdr3_aa: CAWSPPVGGPPSYNEQFF
j_call: TRBJ2-2; v_call: TRBV30; cdr3_aa: CAWSVGPAKLFF
j_call: TRBJ2-3; v_call: TRBV29-1; cdr3_aa: CSVEGLGSTDTQYF
j_call: TRBJ2-1; v_call: TRBV6-1; cdr3_aa: CASSLLAGGLYNEQFF
j_call: TRBJ2-2; v_call: TRBV6-2/TRBV6-3; cdr3_aa: CAISPRGDTGELFF
j_call: TRBJ2-7; v_call: TRBV20-1; cdr3_aa: CSARMREGPWEQYF
j_call: TRBJ2-1; v_call: TRBV5-4; cdr3_aa: CAFARLAGVDEQFF
j_call: TRBJ2-6; v_call: TRBV3-1; cdr3_aa: CASSAHFSSGANVLTF
j_call: TRBJ2-1; v_call: TRBV20-1; cdr3_aa: CSARVLAGTNNEQFF
j_call: TRBJ2-5; v_call: TRBV9; cdr3_aa: CASARGGLETQYF